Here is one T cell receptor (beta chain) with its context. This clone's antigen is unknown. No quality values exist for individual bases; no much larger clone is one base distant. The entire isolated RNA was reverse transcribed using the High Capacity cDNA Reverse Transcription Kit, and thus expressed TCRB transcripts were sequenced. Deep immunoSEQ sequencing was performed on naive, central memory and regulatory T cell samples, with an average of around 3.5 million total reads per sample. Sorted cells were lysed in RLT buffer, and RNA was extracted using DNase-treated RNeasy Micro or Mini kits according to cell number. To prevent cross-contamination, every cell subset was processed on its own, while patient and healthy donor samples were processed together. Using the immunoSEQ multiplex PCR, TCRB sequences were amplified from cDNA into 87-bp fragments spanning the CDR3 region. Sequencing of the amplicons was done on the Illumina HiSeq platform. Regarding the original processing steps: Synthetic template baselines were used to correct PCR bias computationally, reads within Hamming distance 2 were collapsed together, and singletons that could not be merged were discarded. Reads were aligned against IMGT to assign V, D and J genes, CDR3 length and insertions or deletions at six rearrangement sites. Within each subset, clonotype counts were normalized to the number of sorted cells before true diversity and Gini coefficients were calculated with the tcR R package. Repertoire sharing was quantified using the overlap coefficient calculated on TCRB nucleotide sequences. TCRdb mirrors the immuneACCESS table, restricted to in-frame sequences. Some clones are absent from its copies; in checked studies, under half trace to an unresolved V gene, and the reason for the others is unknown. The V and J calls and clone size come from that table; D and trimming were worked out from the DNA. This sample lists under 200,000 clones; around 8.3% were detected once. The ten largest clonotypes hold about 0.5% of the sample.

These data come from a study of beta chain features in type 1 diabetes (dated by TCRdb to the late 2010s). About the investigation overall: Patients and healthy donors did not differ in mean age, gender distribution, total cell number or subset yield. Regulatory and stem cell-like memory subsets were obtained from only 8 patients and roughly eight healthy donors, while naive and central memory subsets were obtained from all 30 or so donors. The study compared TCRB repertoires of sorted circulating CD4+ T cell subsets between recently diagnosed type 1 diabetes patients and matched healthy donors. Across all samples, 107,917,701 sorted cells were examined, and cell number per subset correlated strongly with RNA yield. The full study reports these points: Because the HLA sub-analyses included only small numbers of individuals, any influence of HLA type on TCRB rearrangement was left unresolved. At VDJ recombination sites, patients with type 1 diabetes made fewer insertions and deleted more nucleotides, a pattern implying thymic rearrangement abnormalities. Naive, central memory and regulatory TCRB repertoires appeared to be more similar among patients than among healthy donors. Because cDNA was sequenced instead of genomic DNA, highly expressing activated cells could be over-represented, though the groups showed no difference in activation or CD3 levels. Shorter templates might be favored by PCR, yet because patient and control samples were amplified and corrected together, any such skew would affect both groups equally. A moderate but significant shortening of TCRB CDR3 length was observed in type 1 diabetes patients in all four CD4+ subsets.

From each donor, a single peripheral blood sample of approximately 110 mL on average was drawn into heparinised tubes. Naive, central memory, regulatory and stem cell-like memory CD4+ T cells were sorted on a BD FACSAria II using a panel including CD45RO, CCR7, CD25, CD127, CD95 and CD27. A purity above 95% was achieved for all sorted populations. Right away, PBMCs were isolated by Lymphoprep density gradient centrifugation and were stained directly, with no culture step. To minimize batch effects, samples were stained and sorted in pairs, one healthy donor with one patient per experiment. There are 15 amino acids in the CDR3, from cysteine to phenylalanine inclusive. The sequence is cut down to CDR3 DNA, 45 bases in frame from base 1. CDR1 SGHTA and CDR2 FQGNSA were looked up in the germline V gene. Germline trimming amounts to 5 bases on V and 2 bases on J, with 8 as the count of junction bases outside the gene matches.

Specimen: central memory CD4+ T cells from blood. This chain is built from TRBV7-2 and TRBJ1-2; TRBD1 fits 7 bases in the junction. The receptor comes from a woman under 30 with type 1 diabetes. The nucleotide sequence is TGTGCCAGCAGCCCCGGAGGGGGCCTCAACTATGGCTACACCTTC. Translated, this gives CASSPGGGLNYGYTF.